This T cell receptor beta chain is from a study of T cells in Graves' hyperthyroidism and ophthalmopathy. This CDR3 is built from 18 residues. Trimming cost V 1 base and J 0 bases, with 15 bases left between them. Germline CDR1 reads SGHNT; CDR2 reads YENEEA. It was uncontrolled infection, other autoimmune disease, pregnancy or lactation that excluded patients. This clonotype was seen repeatedly, ten times or more. Amplified TCR beta CDR3 regions derived from RNA transcripts. Initially, a first-round RT-PCR of the TCR CDR3 employed the HTBI primer set. TCRdb fed the multiplex PCR reads into MiXCR, producing one record per CDR3 protein. The sample includes around 56,000 distinct CDR3 sequences, approximately 50% of them seen just once.

Sequencing was carried out using blood. This chain uses TRBV11-3 with TRBJ2-2; no reliable D call. This TCR came from a woman aged 55 to 70 with Graves' ophthalmopathy. CDR3 protein: CASSLGWDHHANTGELFF. CDR3 DNA sequence: TGTGCCAGCAGCTTAGGGTGGGATCACCACGCGAACACCGGGGAGCTGTTTTTT.